Given below is one T cell receptor beta chain in context. The germline V gene has CDR1 MDHEN and CDR2 SYDVKM. The junction had 8 bases not matched to a gene; V was cut back by 6 bases and J by 2 bases. This CDR3 contains 17 residues. The sample is drawn from a study of blood T cell repertoires in COVID-19. Study-wide context: The study drew acute and convalescent COVID-19 samples from the United States, Italy and Spain. In each case, the material was cDNA or gDNA derived from T cells, B-cell-depleted T cells, or PBMCs.

In the authors' workflow: Reference gene primer amplification yielded estimated nucleated cell counts. The assay was immunoSEQ multiplex PCR, and TCRdb's table has in-frame clones only and misses some. V and J calls and clone size follow that table, whereas D and trimming were derived from the DNA. Of 150,000 or so clones in the sample, 87% are singletons; the top ten hold less than 6.5%. This chain links TRBV28 with TRBJ2-6; 9 bases align to TRBD2. The sequence derives from a human donor in a cohort sampled during active COVID-19. The sample was peripheral blood. The CDR3 protein is CASRPPGGGAGANVLTF. The CDR3 nucleotides read TGTGCCAGCAGACCGCCCGGCGGGGGGGCTGGGGCCAACGTCCTGACTTTC.